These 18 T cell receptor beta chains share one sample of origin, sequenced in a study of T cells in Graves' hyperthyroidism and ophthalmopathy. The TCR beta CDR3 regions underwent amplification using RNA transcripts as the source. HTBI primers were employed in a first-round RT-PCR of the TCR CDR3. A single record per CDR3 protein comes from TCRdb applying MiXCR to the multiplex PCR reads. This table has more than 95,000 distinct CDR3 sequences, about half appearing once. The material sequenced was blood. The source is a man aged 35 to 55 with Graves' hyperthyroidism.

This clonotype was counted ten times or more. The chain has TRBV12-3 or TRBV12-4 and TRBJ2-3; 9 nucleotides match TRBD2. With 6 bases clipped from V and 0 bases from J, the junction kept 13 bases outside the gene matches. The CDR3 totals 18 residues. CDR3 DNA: TGTGCCAGCAGCCACGGACTAGCGTACCTCACTAGCACAGATACGCAGTATTTT. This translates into CASSHGLAYLTSTDTQYF.

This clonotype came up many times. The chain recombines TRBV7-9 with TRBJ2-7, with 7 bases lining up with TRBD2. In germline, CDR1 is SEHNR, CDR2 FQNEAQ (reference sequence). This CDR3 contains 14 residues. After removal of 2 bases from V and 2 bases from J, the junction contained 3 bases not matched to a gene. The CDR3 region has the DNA TGTGCCAGCAGCTTATTGGGACTACCCTACGAGCAGTACTTC. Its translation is CASSLLGLPYEQYF.

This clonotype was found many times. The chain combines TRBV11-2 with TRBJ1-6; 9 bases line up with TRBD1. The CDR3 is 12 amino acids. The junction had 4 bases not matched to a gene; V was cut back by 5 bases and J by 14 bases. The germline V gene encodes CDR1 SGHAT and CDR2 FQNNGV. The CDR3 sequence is CASSPQGATLHF. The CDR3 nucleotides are TGTGCCAGCAGCCCACAGGGGGCAACCCTCCACTTT. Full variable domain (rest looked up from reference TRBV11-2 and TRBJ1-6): EAGVAQSPRYKIIEKRQSVAFWCNPISGHATLYWYQQILGQGPKLLIQFQNNGVVDDSQLPKDRFSAERLKGVDSTLKIQPAKLEDSAVYLCASSPQGATLHFGNGTRLTVT.

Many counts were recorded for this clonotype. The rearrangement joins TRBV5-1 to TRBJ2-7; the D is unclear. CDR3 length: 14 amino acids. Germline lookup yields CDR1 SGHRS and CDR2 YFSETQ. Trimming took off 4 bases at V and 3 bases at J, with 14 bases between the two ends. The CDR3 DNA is TGCGCCAGCAGCCATCCTGGCTCCCTCTACGAGCAGTACTTC. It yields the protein CASSHPGSLYEQYF.

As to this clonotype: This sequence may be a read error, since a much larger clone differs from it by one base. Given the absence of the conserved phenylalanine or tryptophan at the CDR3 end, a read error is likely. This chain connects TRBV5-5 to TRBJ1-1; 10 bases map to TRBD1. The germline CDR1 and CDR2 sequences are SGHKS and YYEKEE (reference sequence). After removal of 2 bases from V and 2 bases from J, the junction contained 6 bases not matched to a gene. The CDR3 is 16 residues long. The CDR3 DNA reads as TGTGCCAGCAGCTTTCGGGGGACAGGGGAAAACACTGAAGCTTTCTTG. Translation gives CASSFRGTGENTEAFL.

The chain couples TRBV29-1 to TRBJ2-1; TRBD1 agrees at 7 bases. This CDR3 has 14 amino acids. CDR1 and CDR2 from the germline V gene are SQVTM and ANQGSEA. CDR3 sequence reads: CHQLWTGFYNEQFF. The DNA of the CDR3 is TGCCACCAGTTATGGACAGGATTCTACAATGAGCAGTTCTTC.

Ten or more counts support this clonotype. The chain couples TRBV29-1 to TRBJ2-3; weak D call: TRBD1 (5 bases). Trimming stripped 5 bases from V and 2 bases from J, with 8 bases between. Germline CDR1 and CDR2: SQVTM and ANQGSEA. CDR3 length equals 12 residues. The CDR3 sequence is CSVQGTTDTQYF. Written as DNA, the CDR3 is TGCAGCGTTCAGGGAACCACAGATACGCAGTATTTT.

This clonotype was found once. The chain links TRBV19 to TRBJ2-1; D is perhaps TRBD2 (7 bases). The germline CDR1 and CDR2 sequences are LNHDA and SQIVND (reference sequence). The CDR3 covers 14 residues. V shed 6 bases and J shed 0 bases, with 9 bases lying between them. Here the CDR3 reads CASRRGGSYNEQFF. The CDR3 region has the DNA TGTGCCAGTAGGAGGGGGGGCTCCTACAATGAGCAGTTCTTC.

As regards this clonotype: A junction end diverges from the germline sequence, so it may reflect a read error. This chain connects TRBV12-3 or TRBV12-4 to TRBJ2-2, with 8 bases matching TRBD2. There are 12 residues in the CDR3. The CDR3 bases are TGTGCCAGCAGTCCTACCGCGGGGGGGCTGTTTTTT. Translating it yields CASSPTAGGLFF.

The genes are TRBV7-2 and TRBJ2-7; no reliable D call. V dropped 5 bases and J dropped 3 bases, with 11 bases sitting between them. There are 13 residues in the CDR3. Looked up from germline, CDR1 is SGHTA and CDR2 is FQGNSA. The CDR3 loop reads CASSLPTNYEQYF. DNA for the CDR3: TGTGCCAGCAGCCTACCGACGAACTACGAGCAGTACTTC.

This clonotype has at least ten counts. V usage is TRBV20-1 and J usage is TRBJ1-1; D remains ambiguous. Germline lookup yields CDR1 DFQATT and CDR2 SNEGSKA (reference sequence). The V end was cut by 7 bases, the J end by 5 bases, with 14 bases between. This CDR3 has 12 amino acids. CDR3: CSDRAGRTEAFF. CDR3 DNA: TGCAGTGATAGGGCCGGGAGGACTGAAGCTTTCTTT.

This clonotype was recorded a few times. DNA for the CDR3: TGTGCCAGCAGCCAAGGGTCTACCAATGAGCAGTTCTTC. This codes for CASSQGSTNEQFF. The chain links TRBV7-3 to TRBJ2-1; D not resolved. Germline V gene lookup returns CDR1 SGHTA and CDR2 FQGTGA. V shed 5 bases and J shed 6 bases, with 11 bases lying between them. The CDR3 is 13 amino acids.

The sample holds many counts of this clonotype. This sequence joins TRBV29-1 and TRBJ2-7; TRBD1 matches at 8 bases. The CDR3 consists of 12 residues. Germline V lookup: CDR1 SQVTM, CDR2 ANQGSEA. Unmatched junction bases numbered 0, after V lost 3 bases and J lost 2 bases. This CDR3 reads CSVEDRAYEQYF. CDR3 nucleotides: TGCAGCGTTGAGGACAGGGCCTACGAGCAGTACTTC.

The CDR3 here is CASSGGTSGGHATYEQYF. For the CDR3, the DNA is TGTGCCAGCAGTGGCGGGACTAGCGGCGGACATGCCACCTACGAGCAGTACTTC. J is TRBJ2-7 and V is TRBV2; 11 bases are a match to TRBD2. The CDR3 runs 18 residues. CDR1 SNHLY and CDR2 FYNNEI come from the germline V gene. V lost 4 bases, J lost 2 bases, and 13 bases stayed unmatched.

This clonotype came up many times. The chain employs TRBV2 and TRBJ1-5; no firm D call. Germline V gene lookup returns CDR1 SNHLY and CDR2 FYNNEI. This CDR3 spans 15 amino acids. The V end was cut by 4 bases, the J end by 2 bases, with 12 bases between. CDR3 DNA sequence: TGTGCCAGCAGTGGGCCTGGGGATCGCAATCAGCCCCAGCATTTT. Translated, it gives CASSGPGDRNQPQHF.

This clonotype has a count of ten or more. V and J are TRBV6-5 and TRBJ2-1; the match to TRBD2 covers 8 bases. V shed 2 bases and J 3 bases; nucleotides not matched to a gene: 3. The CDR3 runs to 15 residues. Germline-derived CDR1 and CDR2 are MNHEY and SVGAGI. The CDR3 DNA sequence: TGTGCCAGCAGTTACACTAGCGGTAACTACAATGAGCAGTTCTTC. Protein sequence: CASSYTSGNYNEQFF.

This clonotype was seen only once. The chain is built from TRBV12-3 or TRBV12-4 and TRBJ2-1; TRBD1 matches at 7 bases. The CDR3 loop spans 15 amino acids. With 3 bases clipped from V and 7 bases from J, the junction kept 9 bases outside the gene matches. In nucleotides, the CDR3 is TGTGCCAGCAGTTTTGAGGGGGCTTCTGGGAATGAGCAGTTCTTC. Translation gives CASSFEGASGNEQFF.

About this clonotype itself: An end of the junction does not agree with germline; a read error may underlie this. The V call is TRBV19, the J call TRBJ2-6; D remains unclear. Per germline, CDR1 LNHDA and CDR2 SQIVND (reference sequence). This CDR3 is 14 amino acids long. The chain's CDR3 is CASSIADGDNVLTF. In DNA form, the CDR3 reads TGTGCCAGTAGTATAGCGGATGGGGACAACGTCCTGACTTTC.